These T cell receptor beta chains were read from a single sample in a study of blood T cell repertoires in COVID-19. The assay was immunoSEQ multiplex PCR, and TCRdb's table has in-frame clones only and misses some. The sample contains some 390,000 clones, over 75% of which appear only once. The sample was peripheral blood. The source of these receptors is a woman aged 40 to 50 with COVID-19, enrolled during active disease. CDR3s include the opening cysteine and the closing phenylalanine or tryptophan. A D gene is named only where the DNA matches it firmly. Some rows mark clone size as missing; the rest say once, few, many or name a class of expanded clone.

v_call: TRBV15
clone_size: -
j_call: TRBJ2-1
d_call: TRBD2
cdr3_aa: CATSRGASGRAWEQFF
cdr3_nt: TGTGCCACCAGCAGAGGAGCTAGCGGGAGGGCTTGGGAGCAGTTCTTC

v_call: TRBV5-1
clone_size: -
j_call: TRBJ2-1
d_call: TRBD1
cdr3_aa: CASSWDRPELSEQFF
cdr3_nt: TGCGCCAGCAGCTGGGACAGGCCAGAGCTGTCCGAGCAGTTCTTC

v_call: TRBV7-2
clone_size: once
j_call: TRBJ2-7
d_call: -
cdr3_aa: CASSRDYEQYF
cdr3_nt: TGTGCCAGCTCCCGGGACTACGAGCAGTACTTC

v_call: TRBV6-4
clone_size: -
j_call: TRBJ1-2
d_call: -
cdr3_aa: CASSAGTNYGYTF
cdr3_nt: TGTGCCAGCAGTGCCGGGACAAACTATGGCTACACCTTC

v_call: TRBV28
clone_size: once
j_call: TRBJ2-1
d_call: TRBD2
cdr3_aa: CASSFLLAGGTDNEQFF
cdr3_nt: TGTGCCAGCAGTTTCTTGCTAGCGGGAGGGACGGACAATGAGCAGTTCTTC

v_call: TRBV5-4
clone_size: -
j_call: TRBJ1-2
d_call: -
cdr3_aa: CASSLGAPVGYGYTF
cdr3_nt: TGTGCCAGCAGCTTGGGGGCCCCCGTGGGCTATGGCTACACCTTC

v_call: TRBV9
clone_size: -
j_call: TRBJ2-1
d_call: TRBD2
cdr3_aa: CASSATSGRGNEQFF
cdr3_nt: TGTGCCAGCAGCGCCACTAGCGGGAGAGGCAATGAGCAGTTCTTC

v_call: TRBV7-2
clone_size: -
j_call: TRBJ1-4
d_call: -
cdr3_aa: CASSLEIQEKLFF
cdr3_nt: TGTGCCAGCAGCTTAGAGATCCAGGAAAAACTGTTTTTT

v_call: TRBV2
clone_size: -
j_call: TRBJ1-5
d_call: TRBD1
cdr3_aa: CASRDNRGEGNQPQHF
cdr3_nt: TGTGCCAGCAGGGATAACAGGGGAGAGGGGAATCAGCCCCAGCATTTT

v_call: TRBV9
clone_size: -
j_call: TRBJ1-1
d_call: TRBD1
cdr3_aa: CASSVGQGWTEAFF
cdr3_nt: TGTGCCAGCAGCGTTGGACAGGGGTGGACTGAAGCTTTCTTT

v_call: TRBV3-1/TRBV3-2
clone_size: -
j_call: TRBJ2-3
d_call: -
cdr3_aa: CASSHQTPGQILYF
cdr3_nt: TGTGCCAGCAGCCACCAAACCCCGGGACAAATTTTGTATTTT

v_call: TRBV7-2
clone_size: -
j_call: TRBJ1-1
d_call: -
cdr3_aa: CASSPRQAKLNTEAFF
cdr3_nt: TGTGCCAGCAGCCCGCGACAGGCGAAACTGAACACTGAAGCTTTCTTT

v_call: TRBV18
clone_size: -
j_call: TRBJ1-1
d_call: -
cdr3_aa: CASSPYGTLNTEAFF
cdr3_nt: TGTGCCAGCTCACCCTACGGGACATTGAACACTGAAGCTTTCTTT

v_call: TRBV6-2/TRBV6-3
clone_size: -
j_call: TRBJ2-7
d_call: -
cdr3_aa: CASSYSGQTLTYEQYF
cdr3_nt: TGTGCCAGCAGTTACTCGGGGCAGACACTGACCTACGAGCAGTACTTC

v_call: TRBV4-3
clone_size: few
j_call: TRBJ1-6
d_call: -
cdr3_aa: CASSQEVGENSPLHF
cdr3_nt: TGCGCCAGCAGCCAAGAGGTTGGAGAAAATTCACCCCTCCACTTT

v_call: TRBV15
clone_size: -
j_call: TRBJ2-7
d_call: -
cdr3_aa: CATSRAGPGSSYEQYF
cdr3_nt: TGTGCCACCAGCAGGGCGGGACCAGGGTCCTCCTACGAGCAGTACTTC

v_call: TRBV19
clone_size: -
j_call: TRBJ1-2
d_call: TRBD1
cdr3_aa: CASSSPALRTGSGYTF
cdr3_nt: TGTGCCAGTAGTTCCCCGGCGCTCCGGACAGGGTCTGGCTACACCTTC

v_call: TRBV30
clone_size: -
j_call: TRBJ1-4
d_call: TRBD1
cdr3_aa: CAWGPGQGHEKLFF
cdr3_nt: TGTGCCTGGGGACCGGGACAGGGACACGAAAAACTGTTTTTT

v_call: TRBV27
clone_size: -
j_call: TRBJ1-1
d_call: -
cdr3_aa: CASSKNREGTEAFF
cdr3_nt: TGTGCCAGCAGCAAAAACAGGGAAGGGACTGAAGCTTTCTTT

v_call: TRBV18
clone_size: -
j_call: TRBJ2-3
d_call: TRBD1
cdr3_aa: CASSLLTGVASQYLPSQYF
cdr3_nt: TGTGCCAGCTCACTGCTAACAGGGGTGGCCTCGCAGTATTTACCCTCGCAGTATTTT

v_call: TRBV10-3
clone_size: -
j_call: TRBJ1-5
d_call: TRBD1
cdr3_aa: CAISGTGGQPQHF
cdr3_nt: TGTGCCATCAGTGGGACAGGGGGTCAGCCCCAGCATTTT

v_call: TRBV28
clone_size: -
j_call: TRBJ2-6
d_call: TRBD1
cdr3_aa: CASSLQPGTATTVLTF
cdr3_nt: TGTGCCAGCAGTCTACAGCCCGGGACAGCGACGACCGTCCTGACTTTC

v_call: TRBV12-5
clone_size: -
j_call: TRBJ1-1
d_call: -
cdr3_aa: CASEAGSEAFF
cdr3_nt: TGTGCTAGTGAGGCGGGGTCTGAAGCTTTCTTT

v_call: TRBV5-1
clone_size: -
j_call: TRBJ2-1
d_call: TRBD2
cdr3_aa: CASSLGGLAGSGNEQFF
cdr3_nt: TGCGCCAGCAGCTTGGGTGGACTAGCGGGTTCCGGCAATGAGCAGTTCTTC

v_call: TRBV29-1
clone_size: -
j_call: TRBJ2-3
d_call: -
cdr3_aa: CSVEDRSGRWTDTQYF
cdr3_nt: TGCAGCGTTGAAGATCGGTCGGGGAGGTGGACAGATACGCAGTATTTT

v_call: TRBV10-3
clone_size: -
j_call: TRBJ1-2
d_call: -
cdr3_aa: CAISKAGYGYTF
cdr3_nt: TGTGCCATCAGTAAGGCAGGCTATGGCTACACCTTC

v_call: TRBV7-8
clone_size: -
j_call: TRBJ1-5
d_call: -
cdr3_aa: CASSPPPGRDRPYRVNQPQHF
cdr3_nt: TGTGCCAGCAGCCCCCCCCCGGGGCGAGACAGGCCCTATAGGGTTAATCAGCCCCAGCATTTT

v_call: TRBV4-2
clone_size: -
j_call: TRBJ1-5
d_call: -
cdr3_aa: CASSQASGHHQPQHF
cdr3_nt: TGTGCCAGCAGCCAAGCTTCAGGGCATCATCAGCCCCAGCATTTT

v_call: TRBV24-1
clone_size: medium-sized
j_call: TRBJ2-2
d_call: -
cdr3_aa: CATSDLGAETGELFF
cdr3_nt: TGTGCCACCAGTGATTTAGGGGCAGAGACCGGGGAGCTGTTTTTT

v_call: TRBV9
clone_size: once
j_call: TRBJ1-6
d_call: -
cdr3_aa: CASSVEDSTYENSPLHF
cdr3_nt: TGTGCCAGCAGCGTAGAGGACAGCACCTATGAAAATTCACCCCTCCACTTT

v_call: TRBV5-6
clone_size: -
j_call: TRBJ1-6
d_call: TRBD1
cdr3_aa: CASKGAGSRDSPLHF
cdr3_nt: TGTGCCAGCAAGGGGGCAGGGTCCCGGGATTCACCCCTCCACTTT

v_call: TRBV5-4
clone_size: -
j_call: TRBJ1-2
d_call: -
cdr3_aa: CASSLAGFPGYTF
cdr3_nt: TGTGCCAGCAGCTTGGCAGGGTTCCCTGGCTACACCTTC

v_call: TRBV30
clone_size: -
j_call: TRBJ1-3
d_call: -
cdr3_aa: CAWSPIGNPRLGNTIYF
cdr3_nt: TGTGCCTGGAGTCCCATAGGTAACCCACGACTTGGAAACACCATATATTTT

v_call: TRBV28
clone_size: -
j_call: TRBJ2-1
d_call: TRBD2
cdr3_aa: CASRGLAGGPIRFF
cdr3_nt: TGTGCCAGCAGAGGACTAGCGGGAGGGCCCATTAGGTTCTTC

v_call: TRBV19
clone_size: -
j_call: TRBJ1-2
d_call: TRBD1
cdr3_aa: CASSIGRQGGYGYTF
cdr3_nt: TGTGCCAGTAGTATAGGACGACAGGGTGGCTATGGCTACACCTTC

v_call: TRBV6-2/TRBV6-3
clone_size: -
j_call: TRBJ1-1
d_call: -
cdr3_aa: CASSYSEGPWTEAFF
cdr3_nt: TGTGCCAGCAGTTACTCGGAGGGTCCCTGGACTGAAGCTTTCTTT

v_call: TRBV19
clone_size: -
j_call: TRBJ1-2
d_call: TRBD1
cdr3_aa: CASSINRGNYGYTF
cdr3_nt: TGTGCCAGTAGTATTAACAGGGGAAACTATGGCTACACCTTC

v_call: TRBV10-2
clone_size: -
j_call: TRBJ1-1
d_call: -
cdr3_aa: CASEEGIQTEAFF
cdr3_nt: TGCGCCAGCGAAGAGGGAATCCAAACTGAAGCTTTCTTT

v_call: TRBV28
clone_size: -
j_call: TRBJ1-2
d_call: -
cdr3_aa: CASSLFGDGYTF
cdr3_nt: TGTGCCAGCAGTTTATTTGGAGATGGCTACACCTTC

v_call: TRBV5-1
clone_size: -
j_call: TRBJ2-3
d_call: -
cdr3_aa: CASSLGGAGFITDTQYF
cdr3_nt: TGCGCCAGCAGCTTGGGTGGAGCGGGTTTTATCACAGATACGCAGTATTTT

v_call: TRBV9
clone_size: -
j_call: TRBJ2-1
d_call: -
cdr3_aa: CASSATVVRGHEQFF
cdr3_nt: TGTGCCAGCAGCGCCACGGTGGTCAGGGGCCATGAGCAGTTCTTC

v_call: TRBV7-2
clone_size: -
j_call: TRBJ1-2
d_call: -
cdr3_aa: CASTSSPFSNYGYTF
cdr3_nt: TGTGCCAGCACGAGTTCCCCCTTTTCTAACTATGGCTACACCTTC

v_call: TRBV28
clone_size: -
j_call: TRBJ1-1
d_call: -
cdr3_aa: CASRFRREGGEAFF
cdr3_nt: TGTGCCAGCAGGTTTCGCAGGGAAGGGGGTGAAGCTTTCTTT

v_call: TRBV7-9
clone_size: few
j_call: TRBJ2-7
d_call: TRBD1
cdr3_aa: CASSSHRTGEGRLYEQYF
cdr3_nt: TGTGCCAGCAGCTCACACCGAACAGGGGAAGGAAGGTTGTACGAGCAGTACTTC

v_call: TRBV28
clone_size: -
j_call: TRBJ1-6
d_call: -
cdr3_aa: CASSLSGLTGNSPLHF
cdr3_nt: TGTGCCAGCAGTTTATCGGGTCTAACAGGGAATTCACCCCTCCACTTT

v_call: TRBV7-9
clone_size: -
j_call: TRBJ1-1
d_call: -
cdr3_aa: CASSYSLTNTEAFF
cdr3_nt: TGTGCCAGCAGCTACAGCCTCACGAACACTGAAGCTTTCTTT

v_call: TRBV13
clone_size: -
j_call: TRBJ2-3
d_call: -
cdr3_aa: CATGVVPDTQYF
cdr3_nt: TGTGCCACGGGGGTTGTGCCAGATACGCAGTATTTT

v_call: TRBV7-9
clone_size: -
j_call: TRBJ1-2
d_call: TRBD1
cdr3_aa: CASSFPTGGSYGYTF
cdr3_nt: TGTGCCAGCAGCTTCCCGACAGGGGGGTCCTATGGCTACACCTTC

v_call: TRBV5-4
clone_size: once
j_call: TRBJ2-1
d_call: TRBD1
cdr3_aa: CASRGMGRPGQGYNEQFF
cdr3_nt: TGTGCCAGCAGGGGGATGGGGAGACCGGGACAGGGGTACAATGAGCAGTTCTTC

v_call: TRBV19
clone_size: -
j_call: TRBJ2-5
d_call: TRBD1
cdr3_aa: CASRKGQGRETQYF
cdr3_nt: TGTGCCAGTAGAAAAGGACAGGGAAGGGAGACCCAGTACTTC